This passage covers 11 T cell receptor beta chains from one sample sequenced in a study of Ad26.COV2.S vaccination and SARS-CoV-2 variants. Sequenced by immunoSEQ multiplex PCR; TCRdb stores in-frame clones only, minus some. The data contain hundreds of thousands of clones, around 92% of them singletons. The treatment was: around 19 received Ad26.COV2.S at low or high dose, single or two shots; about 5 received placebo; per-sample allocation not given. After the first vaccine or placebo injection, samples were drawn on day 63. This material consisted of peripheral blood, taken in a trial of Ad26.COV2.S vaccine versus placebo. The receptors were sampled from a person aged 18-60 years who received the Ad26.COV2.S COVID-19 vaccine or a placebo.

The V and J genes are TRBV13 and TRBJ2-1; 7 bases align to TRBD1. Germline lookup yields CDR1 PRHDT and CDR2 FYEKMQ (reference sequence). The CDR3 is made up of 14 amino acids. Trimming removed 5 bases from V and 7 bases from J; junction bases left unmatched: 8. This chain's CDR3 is CASSGTRQGNEQFF. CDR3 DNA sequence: TGTGCCAGCAGCGGAACGAGACAGGGAAATGAGCAGTTCTTC.

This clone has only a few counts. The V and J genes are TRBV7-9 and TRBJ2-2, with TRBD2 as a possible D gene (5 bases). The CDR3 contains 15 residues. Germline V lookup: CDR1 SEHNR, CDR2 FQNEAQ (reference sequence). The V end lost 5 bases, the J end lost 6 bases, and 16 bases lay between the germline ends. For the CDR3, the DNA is TGTGCCAGCAGCGGAGGCCGAGATGTGGCCGGGGAGCTGTTTTTT. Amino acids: CASSGGRDVAGELFF.

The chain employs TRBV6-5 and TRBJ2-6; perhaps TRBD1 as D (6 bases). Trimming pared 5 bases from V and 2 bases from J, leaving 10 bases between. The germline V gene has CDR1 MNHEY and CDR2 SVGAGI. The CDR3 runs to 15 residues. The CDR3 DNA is TGTGCCAGCAGTAGCTCAGGGGCTGGGGCCAACGTCCTGACTTTC. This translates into CASSSSGAGANVLTF.

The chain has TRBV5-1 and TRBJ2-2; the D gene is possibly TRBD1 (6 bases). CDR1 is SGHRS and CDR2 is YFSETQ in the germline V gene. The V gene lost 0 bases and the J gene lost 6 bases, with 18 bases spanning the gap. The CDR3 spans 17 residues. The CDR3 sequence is CASSLDTGNSNSGELFF. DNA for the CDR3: TGCGCCAGCAGCTTGGATACAGGGAATAGTAATTCCGGGGAGCTGTTTTTT. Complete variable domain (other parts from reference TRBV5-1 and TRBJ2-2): KAGVTQTPRYLIKTRGQQVTLSCSPISGHRSVSWYQQTPGQGLQFLFEYFSETQRNKGNFPGRFSGRQFSNSRSEMNVSTLELGDSALYLCASSLDTGNSNSGELFFGEGSRLTVL.

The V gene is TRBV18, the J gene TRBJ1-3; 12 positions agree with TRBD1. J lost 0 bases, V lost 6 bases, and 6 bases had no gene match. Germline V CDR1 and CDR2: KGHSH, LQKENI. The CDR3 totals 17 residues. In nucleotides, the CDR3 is TGTGCCAGCTCGCCGGGACAGGGGGCCATCTCTGGAAACACCATATATTTT. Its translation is CASSPGQGAISGNTIYF.

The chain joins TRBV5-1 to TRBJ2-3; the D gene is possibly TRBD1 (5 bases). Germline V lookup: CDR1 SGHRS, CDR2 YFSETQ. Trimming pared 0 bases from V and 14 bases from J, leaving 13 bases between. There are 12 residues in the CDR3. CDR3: CASSLARDRRYF. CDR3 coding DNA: TGCGCCAGCAGCTTGGCCCGCGACAGACGGTATTTT.

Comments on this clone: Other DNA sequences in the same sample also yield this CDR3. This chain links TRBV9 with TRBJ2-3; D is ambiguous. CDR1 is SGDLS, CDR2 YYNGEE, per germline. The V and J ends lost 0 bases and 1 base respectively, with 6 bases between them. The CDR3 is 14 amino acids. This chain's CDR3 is CASSVGRGTDTQYF. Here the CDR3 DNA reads TGTGCCAGCAGCGTAGGAAGGGGCACAGATACGCAGTATTTT.

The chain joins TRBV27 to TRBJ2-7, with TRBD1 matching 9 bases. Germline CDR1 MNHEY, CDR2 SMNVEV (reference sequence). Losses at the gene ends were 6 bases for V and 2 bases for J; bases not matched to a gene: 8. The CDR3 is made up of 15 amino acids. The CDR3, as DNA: TGTGCCAGCAGGACCCCCGGGACAGGGACCTACGAGCAGTACTTC. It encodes CASRTPGTGTYEQYF.

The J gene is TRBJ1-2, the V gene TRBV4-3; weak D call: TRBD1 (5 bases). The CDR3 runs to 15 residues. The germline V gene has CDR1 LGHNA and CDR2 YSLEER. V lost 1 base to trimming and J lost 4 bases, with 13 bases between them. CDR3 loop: CASSQGEGLSYGYTF. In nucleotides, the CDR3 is TGCGCCAGCAGCCAAGGAGAGGGGTTGAGCTATGGCTACACCTTC.

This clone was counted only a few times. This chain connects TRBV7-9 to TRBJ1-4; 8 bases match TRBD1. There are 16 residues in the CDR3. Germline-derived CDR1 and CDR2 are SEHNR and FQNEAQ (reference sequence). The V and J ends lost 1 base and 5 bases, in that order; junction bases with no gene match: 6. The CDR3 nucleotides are TGTGCCAGCAGCTTAGGATTCGGGACAGGCAATGAAAAACTGTTTTTT. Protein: CASSLGFGTGNEKLFF.

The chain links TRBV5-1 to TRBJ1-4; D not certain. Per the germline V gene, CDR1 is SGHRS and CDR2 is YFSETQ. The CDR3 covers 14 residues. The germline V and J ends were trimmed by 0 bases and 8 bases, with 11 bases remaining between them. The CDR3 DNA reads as TGCGCCAGCAGCTTGGGAGGAGTAAGGGAAAAACTGTTTTTT. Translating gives CASSLGGVREKLFF.